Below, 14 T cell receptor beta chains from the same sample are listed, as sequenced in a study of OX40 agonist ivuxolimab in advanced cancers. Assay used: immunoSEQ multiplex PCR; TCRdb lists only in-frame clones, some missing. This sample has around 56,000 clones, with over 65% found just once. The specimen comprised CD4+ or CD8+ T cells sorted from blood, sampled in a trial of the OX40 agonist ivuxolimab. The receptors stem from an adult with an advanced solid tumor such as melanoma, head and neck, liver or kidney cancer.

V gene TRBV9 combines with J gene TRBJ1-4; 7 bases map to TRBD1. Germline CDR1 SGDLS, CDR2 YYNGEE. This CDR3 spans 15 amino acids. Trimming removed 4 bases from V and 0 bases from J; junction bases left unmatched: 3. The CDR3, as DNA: TGTGCCAGCAGCTACAGGGGAGCAACTAATGAAAAACTGTTTTTT. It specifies CASSYRGATNEKLFF.

The CDR3 DNA sequence: TGTGCCAGCAGCTTCGGACATCTCTCCTACGAGCAGTACTTC. Translation gives CASSFGHLSYEQYF. The gene calls are TRBV5-8 and TRBJ2-5; tentatively, D is TRBD1 (5 bases). The J call is doubtful: the DNA matches TRBJ2-7 better. Germline CDR1 reads SGHTS; CDR2 reads YDEGEE. CDR3 size: 14 residues.

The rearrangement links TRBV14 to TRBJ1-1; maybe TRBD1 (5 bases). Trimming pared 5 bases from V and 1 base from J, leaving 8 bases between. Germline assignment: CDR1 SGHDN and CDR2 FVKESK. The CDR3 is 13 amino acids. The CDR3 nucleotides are TGTGCCAGCAGCGTTGGGGGGAACACTGAAGCTTTCTTT. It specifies CASSVGGNTEAFF. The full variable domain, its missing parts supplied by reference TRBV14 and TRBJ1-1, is EAGVTQFPSHSVIEKGQTVTLRCDPISGHDNLYWYRRVMGKEIKFLLHFVKESKQDESGMPNNRFLAERTGGTYSTLKVQPAELEDSGVYFCASSVGGNTEAFFGQGTRLTVV.

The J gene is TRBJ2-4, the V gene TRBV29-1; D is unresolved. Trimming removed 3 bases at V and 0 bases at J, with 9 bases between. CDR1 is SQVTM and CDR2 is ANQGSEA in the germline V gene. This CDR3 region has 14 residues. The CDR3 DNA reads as TGCAGCGTTGAGCCAGTCATAGCCAAAAACATTCAGTACTTC. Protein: CSVEPVIAKNIQYF.

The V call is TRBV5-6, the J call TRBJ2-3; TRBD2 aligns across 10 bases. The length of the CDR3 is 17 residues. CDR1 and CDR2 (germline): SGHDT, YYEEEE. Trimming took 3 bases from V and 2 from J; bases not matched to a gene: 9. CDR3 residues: CASSSYRTSGVTDTQYF. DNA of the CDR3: TGTGCCAGCAGCTCCTATCGGACTAGCGGAGTCACAGATACGCAGTATTTT.

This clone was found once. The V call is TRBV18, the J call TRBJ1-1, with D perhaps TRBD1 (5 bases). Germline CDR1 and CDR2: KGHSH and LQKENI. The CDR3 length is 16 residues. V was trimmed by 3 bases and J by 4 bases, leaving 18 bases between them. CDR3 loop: CASSPRDSSDGTEAFF. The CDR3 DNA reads TGTGCCAGCTCACCCAGAGACAGTTCCGACGGCACTGAAGCTTTCTTT.

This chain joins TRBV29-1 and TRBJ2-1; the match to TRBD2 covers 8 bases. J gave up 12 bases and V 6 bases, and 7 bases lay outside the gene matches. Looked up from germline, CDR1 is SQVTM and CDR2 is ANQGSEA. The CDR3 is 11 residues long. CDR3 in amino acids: CSVASGGMQFF. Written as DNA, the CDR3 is TGCAGCGTGGCCAGCGGGGGTATGCAGTTCTTC.

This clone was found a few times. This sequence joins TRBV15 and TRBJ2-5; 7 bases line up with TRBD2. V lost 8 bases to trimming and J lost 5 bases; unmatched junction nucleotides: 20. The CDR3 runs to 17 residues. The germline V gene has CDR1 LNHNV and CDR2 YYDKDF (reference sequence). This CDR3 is CATRRERAGERGETQYF. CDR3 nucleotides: TGTGCCACCCGCCGTGAGAGGGCGGGAGAAAGGGGTGAGACCCAGTACTTC.

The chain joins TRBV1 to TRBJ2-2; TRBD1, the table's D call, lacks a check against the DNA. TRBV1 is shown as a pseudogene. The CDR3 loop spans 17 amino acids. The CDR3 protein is CTSSQGRRGKYTGELFF. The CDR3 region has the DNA TGCACCAGCAGCCAAGGTCGCAGGGGGAAATACACCGGGGAGCTGTTTTTT.

The CDR3: CASSLRPLAGGMNTGELFF. DNA of the CDR3: TGTGCCAGCAGCTTACGCCCACTAGCGGGAGGGATGAACACCGGGGAGCTGTTTTTT. The chain is built from TRBV7-3 and TRBJ2-2, with 13 bases fitting TRBD2. The germline gives CDR1 SGHTA, CDR2 FQGTGA. Trimming removed 2 bases from V and 1 base from J; junction bases left unmatched: 7. The CDR3 loop spans 19 amino acids.

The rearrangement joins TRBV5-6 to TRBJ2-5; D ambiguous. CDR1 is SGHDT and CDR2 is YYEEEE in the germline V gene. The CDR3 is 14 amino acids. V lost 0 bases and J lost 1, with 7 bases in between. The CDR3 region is CASSLVSFQETQYF. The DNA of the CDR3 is TGTGCCAGCAGCTTGGTCAGCTTCCAAGAGACCCAGTACTTC.

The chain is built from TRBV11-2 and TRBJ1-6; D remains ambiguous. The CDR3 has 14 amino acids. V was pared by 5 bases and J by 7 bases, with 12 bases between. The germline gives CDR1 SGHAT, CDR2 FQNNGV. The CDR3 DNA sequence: TGTGCCAGCAGCCCATCCAGCGCCAATTCACCCCTCCACTTT. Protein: CASSPSSANSPLHF.

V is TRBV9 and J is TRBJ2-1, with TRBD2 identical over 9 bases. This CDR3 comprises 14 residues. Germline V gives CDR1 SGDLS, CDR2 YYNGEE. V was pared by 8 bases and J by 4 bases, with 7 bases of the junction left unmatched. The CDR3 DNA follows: TGTGCCAGGAAAAGACTAGCGGTTTACAATGAGCAGTTCTTC. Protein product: CARKRLAVYNEQFF.

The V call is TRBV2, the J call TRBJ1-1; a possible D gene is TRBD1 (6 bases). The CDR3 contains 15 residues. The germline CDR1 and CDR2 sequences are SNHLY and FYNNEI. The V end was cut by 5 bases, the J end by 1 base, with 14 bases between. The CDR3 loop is CASSKQGAGNTEAFF. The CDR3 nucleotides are TGTGCCAGCAGTAAACAGGGAGCTGGGAACACTGAAGCTTTCTTT. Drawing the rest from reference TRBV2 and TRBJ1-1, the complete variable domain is EPEVTQTPSHQVTQMGQEVILRCVPISNHLYFYWYRQILGQKVEFLVSFYNNEISEKSEIFDDQFSVERPDGSNFTLKIRSTKLEDSAMYFCASSKQGAGNTEAFFGQGTRLTVV.